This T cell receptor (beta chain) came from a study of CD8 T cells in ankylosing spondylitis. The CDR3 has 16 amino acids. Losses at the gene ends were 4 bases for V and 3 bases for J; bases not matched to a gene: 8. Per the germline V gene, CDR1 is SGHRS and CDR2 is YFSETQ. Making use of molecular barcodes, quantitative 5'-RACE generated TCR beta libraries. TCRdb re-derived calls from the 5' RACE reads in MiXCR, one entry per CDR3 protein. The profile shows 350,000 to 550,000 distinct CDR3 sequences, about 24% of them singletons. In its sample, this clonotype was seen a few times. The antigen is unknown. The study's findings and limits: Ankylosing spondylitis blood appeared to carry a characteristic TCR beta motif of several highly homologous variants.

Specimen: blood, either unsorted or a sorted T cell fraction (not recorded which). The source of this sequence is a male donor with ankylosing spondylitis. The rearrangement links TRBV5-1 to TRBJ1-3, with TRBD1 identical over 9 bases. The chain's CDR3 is CASSNMGQGIGNTIYF. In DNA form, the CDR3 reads TGCGCCAGCAGCAATATGGGACAGGGCATTGGAAACACCATATATTTT.